The rows below give T cell receptor beta chains drawn from one sample of a study of T cell responses to AZD1222 COVID-19 vaccine. Only in-frame clones appear in the TCRdb table, and some are missing; sequencing was by immunoSEQ multiplex PCR. The sample lists 100,000 to 150,000 clones; about 89% were seen once. The specimen was peripheral blood, collected on day 0 of AZD1222 vaccination. The receptors stem from an adult in good health. Both conserved end residues are part of each CDR3. D genes are given only for firm matches. Size is stated for part of the rows, as once, few or many counts, or as a class when the clone is expanded.

cdr3_aa: CASSVTGLGQPQHF
cdr3_nt: TGCGCCAGCAGCGTAACAGGGTTGGGTCAGCCCCAGCATTTT
j_call: TRBJ1-5
clone_size: NA
v_call: TRBV5-1
d_call: NA

cdr3_aa: CASSEPYEQYF
cdr3_nt: TGTGCCAGCAGTGAGCCGTACGAGCAGTACTTC
j_call: TRBJ2-7
clone_size: NA
v_call: TRBV2
d_call: NA

cdr3_aa: CASSTGQGESYTF
cdr3_nt: TGCGCCAGCAGTACCGGACAGGGAGAAAGCTACACCTTC
j_call: TRBJ1-2
clone_size: NA
v_call: TRBV5-1
d_call: TRBD1

cdr3_aa: CATRGGVGYADTQYF
cdr3_nt: TGTGCCACGAGGGGGGGTGTGGGATACGCAGATACGCAGTATTTT
j_call: TRBJ2-3
clone_size: NA
v_call: TRBV6-1
d_call: NA

cdr3_aa: CSVVGRGGGDTQYF
cdr3_nt: TGCAGCGTTGTTGGCCGCGGCGGGGGGGATACGCAGTATTTT
j_call: TRBJ2-3
clone_size: NA
v_call: TRBV29-1
d_call: TRBD2

cdr3_aa: CASSEAWGGLNYGYTF
cdr3_nt: TGTGCCAGCAGTGAAGCGTGGGGAGGGCTAAACTATGGCTACACCTTC
j_call: TRBJ1-2
clone_size: NA
v_call: TRBV6-1
d_call: NA

cdr3_aa: CASNRAEYYGYTF
cdr3_nt: TGTGCCAGCAATCGGGCGGAGTACTATGGCTACACCTTC
j_call: TRBJ1-2
clone_size: NA
v_call: TRBV6-5
d_call: NA

cdr3_aa: CASKETGDSYEQYF
cdr3_nt: TGCGCCAGCAAGGAGACAGGGGACTCCTACGAGCAGTACTTC
j_call: TRBJ2-7
clone_size: NA
v_call: TRBV5-1
d_call: TRBD1

cdr3_aa: CSASSPYEQYF
cdr3_nt: TGCAGTGCTAGTTCCCCCTACGAGCAGTACTTC
j_call: TRBJ2-7
clone_size: NA
v_call: TRBV20-1
d_call: NA

cdr3_aa: CASSPDRGREKLFF
cdr3_nt: TGTGCCAGCAGCCCCGACAGGGGGCGGGAAAAACTGTTTTTT
j_call: TRBJ1-4
clone_size: NA
v_call: TRBV2
d_call: TRBD1

cdr3_aa: CASTIQGAGGGNTIYF
cdr3_nt: TGTGCCAGCACGATACAGGGGGCAGGGGGTGGAAACACCATATATTTT
j_call: TRBJ1-3
clone_size: NA
v_call: TRBV2
d_call: TRBD1

cdr3_aa: CASSHRVTNEAFF
cdr3_nt: TGTGCCAGCAGCCACAGGGTAACGAATGAAGCTTTCTTT
j_call: TRBJ1-1
clone_size: once
v_call: TRBV6-2/TRBV6-3
d_call: NA

cdr3_aa: CAISGGDTQYF
cdr3_nt: TGTGCCATCAGTGGGGGGGATACGCAGTATTTT
j_call: TRBJ2-3
clone_size: few
v_call: TRBV10-3
d_call: NA

cdr3_aa: CASSLRGQRGEAFF
cdr3_nt: TGTGCCAGTAGTTTGAGGGGGCAAAGGGGTGAAGCTTTCTTT
j_call: TRBJ1-1
clone_size: NA
v_call: TRBV19
d_call: TRBD1

cdr3_aa: CALGRGLSGANVLTF
cdr3_nt: TGTGCCTTAGGACGGGGGCTCTCTGGGGCCAACGTCCTGACTTTC
j_call: TRBJ2-6
clone_size: NA
v_call: TRBV30
d_call: NA

cdr3_aa: CASSLERGRSSYNSPLHF
cdr3_nt: TGTGCCAGCAGCTTGGAACGGGGGCGCAGCTCCTATAATTCACCCCTCCACTTT
j_call: TRBJ1-6
clone_size: NA
v_call: TRBV5-6
d_call: NA

cdr3_aa: CASSSNQPQHF
cdr3_nt: TGTGCCAGCAGTAGCAATCAGCCCCAGCATTTT
j_call: TRBJ1-5
clone_size: NA
v_call: TRBV6-6
d_call: NA

cdr3_aa: CAIRNTDTQYF
cdr3_nt: TGTGCCATCAGGAATACAGATACGCAGTATTTT
j_call: TRBJ2-3
clone_size: NA
v_call: TRBV10-3
d_call: NA

cdr3_aa: CASSYERTGGYGYTF
cdr3_nt: TGTGCCAGCAGTTACGAAAGGACAGGTGGCTATGGCTACACCTTC
j_call: TRBJ1-2
clone_size: NA
v_call: TRBV6-5
d_call: TRBD1

cdr3_aa: CANGGRGRGYTF
cdr3_nt: TGTGCCAATGGGGGTAGGGGTCGTGGCTACACCTTC
j_call: TRBJ1-2
clone_size: NA
v_call: TRBV2
d_call: NA

cdr3_aa: CSASDREKADGYTF
cdr3_nt: TGCAGTGCTAGTGACAGGGAGAAAGCAGATGGCTACACCTTC
j_call: TRBJ1-2
clone_size: NA
v_call: TRBV20-1
d_call: TRBD1

cdr3_aa: CASSPRLGHDSGNTIYF
cdr3_nt: TGTGCCAGCTCTCCAAGGCTGGGTCACGACTCTGGAAACACCATATATTTT
j_call: TRBJ1-3
clone_size: NA
v_call: TRBV18
d_call: NA

cdr3_aa: CASTRGGADTQYF
cdr3_nt: TGTGCCAGCACCCGCGGAGGAGCAGATACGCAGTATTTT
j_call: TRBJ2-3
clone_size: NA
v_call: TRBV27
d_call: NA

cdr3_aa: CASSPEGTGGRNIQYF
cdr3_nt: TGTGCCAGCAGCCCCGAAGGGACAGGAGGGAGGAACATTCAGTACTTC
j_call: TRBJ2-4
clone_size: NA
v_call: TRBV13
d_call: TRBD1

cdr3_aa: CASTQGPYGYTF
cdr3_nt: TGTGCCAGCACACAGGGCCCATATGGCTACACCTTC
j_call: TRBJ1-2
clone_size: NA
v_call: TRBV2
d_call: NA

cdr3_aa: CASSPRRGFEAFF
cdr3_nt: TGTGCCAGCAGCCCAAGAAGAGGGTTTGAAGCTTTCTTT
j_call: TRBJ1-1
clone_size: few
v_call: TRBV27
d_call: NA

cdr3_aa: CASSSVAVSEAFF
cdr3_nt: TGTGCCAGCTCCTCGGTGGCAGTCTCCGAAGCTTTCTTT
j_call: TRBJ1-1
clone_size: NA
v_call: TRBV4-2
d_call: NA

cdr3_aa: CASSYSTPNTEAFF
cdr3_nt: TGTGCCAGCAGTTACTCGACACCGAACACTGAAGCTTTCTTT
j_call: TRBJ1-1
clone_size: few
v_call: TRBV6-5
d_call: NA

cdr3_aa: CASQTRTSGGYEQYF
cdr3_nt: TGTGCCAGCCAGACTCGGACTAGCGGGGGATACGAGCAGTACTTC
j_call: TRBJ2-7
clone_size: NA
v_call: TRBV7-6
d_call: TRBD2

cdr3_aa: CASSPQGYNSPLHF
cdr3_nt: TGTGCCAGCAGCCCTCAGGGGTATAATTCACCCCTCCACTTT
j_call: TRBJ1-6
clone_size: NA
v_call: TRBV3-1/TRBV3-2
d_call: NA

cdr3_aa: CASSEAWESGYTF
cdr3_nt: TGTGCCAGCAGTGAAGCATGGGAGAGTGGCTACACCTTC
j_call: TRBJ1-2
clone_size: NA
v_call: TRBV6-1
d_call: NA

cdr3_aa: CASSVAREAFF
cdr3_nt: TGTGCCAGCAGTGTGGCGCGGGAAGCTTTCTTT
j_call: TRBJ1-1
clone_size: NA
v_call: TRBV2
d_call: NA

cdr3_aa: CASSPGGGYGYTF
cdr3_nt: TGTGCCAGCAGCCCAGGGGGAGGGTATGGCTACACCTTC
j_call: TRBJ1-2
clone_size: once
v_call: TRBV13
d_call: TRBD1

cdr3_aa: CAGRGGPNRDQPQHF
cdr3_nt: TGTGCCGGAAGGGGGGGCCCCAACAGGGATCAGCCCCAGCATTTT
j_call: TRBJ1-5
clone_size: once
v_call: TRBV2
d_call: NA

cdr3_aa: CSAQGRSYEQYF
cdr3_nt: TGCAGCGCTCAGGGCAGGTCCTACGAGCAGTACTTC
j_call: TRBJ2-7
clone_size: NA
v_call: TRBV29-1
d_call: NA

cdr3_aa: CASSSSRGLSGNTIYF
cdr3_nt: TGTGCCAGCAGCTCATCCAGAGGACTCTCTGGAAACACCATATATTTT
j_call: TRBJ1-3
clone_size: NA
v_call: TRBV9
d_call: NA

cdr3_aa: CRVPKGQLGNTIYF
cdr3_nt: TGCAGGGTCCCCAAAGGACAGCTCGGAAACACCATATATTTT
j_call: TRBJ1-3
clone_size: NA
v_call: TRBV29-1
d_call: NA

cdr3_aa: CASSLFPLTAENTEAFF
cdr3_nt: TGTGCCAGCAGCTTGTTCCCTCTGACAGCTGAGAACACTGAAGCTTTCTTT
j_call: TRBJ1-1
clone_size: NA
v_call: TRBV5-5
d_call: NA

cdr3_aa: CASSPPSSGGAGTQYF
cdr3_nt: TGTGCCAGCAGCCCCCCTTCTAGCGGGGGGGCGGGGACGCAGTATTTT
j_call: TRBJ2-3
clone_size: NA
v_call: TRBV7-9
d_call: TRBD2

cdr3_aa: CASSLAGNQPQHF
cdr3_nt: TGTGCCAGCAGCTTGGCTGGCAATCAGCCCCAGCATTTT
j_call: TRBJ1-5
clone_size: NA
v_call: TRBV5-5
d_call: NA

cdr3_aa: CASSSGGVGSTDTQYF
cdr3_nt: TGCGCCAGCAGCTCGGGGGGTGTGGGGAGCACAGATACGCAGTATTTT
j_call: TRBJ2-3
clone_size: NA
v_call: TRBV5-1
d_call: TRBD2

cdr3_aa: CASSYEGRGSPLHF
cdr3_nt: TGTGCCAGCAGTTACGAGGGGCGAGGTTCACCCCTCCACTTT
j_call: TRBJ1-6
clone_size: NA
v_call: TRBV6-5
d_call: NA

cdr3_aa: CASGERFSYEQYF
cdr3_nt: TGTGCCAGCGGAGAGAGATTCTCCTACGAGCAGTACTTC
j_call: TRBJ2-7
clone_size: NA
v_call: TRBV13
d_call: NA

cdr3_aa: CASRRPKLGDNYGYTF
cdr3_nt: TGTGCCAGCAGAAGACCCAAACTGGGAGATAACTATGGCTACACCTTC
j_call: TRBJ1-2
clone_size: NA
v_call: TRBV7-2
d_call: NA

cdr3_aa: CASSAGSSNQPQHF
cdr3_nt: TGCGCCAGCAGTGCAGGGTCATCCAATCAGCCCCAGCATTTT
j_call: TRBJ1-5
clone_size: NA
v_call: TRBV10-1
d_call: NA

cdr3_aa: CASSPPPNTEAFF
cdr3_nt: TGTGCCAGCAGTCCCCCACCGAACACTGAAGCTTTCTTT
j_call: TRBJ1-1
clone_size: NA
v_call: TRBV6-6
d_call: NA

cdr3_aa: CASRGGIDSPLHF
cdr3_nt: TGCGCCAGTCGAGGGGGCATCGATTCACCCCTCCACTTT
j_call: TRBJ1-6
clone_size: once
v_call: TRBV5-1
d_call: TRBD1

cdr3_aa: CASSLMGGGGETQYF
cdr3_nt: TGTGCCAGCAGCTTGATGGGGGGAGGAGGGGAGACCCAGTACTTC
j_call: TRBJ2-5
clone_size: NA
v_call: TRBV5-6
d_call: NA

cdr3_aa: CSVESRGPLKNIQYF
cdr3_nt: TGCAGCGTTGAATCCCGGGGACCACTCAAAAACATTCAGTACTTC
j_call: TRBJ2-4
clone_size: NA
v_call: TRBV29-1
d_call: NA